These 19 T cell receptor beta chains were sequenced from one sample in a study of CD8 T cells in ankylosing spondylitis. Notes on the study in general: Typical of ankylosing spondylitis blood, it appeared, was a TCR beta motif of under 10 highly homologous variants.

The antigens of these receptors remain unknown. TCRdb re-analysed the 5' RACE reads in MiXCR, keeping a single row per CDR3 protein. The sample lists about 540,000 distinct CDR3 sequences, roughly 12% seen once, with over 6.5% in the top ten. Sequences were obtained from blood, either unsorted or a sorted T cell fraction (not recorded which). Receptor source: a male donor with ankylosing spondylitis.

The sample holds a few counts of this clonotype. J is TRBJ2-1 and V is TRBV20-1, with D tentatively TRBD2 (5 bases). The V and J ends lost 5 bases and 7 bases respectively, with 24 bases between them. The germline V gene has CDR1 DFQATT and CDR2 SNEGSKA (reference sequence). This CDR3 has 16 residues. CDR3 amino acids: CSAGHRGGLFRNEQFF. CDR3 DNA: TGCAGTGCTGGCCACCGTGGAGGACTCTTCCGGAATGAGCAGTTCTTC.

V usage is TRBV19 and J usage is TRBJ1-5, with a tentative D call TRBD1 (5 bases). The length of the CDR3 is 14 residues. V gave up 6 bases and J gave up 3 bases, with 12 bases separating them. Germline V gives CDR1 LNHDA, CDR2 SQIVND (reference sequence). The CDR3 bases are TGTGCCAGTAGACTCACAGGAACCAATCAGCCCCAGCATTTT. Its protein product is CASRLTGTNQPQHF.

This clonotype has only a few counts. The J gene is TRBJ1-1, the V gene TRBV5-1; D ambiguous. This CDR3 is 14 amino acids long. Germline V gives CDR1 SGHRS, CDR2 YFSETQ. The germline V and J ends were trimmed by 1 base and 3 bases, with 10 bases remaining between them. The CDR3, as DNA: TGCGCCAGCAGCTTGTTCGGCGAGGACACTGAAGCTTTCTTT. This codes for CASSLFGEDTEAFF.

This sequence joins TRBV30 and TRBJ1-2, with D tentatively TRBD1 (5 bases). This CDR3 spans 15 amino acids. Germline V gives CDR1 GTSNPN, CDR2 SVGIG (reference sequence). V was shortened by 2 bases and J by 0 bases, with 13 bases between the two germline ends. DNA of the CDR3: TGTGCCTGGAGTTCGATCAGGGTTGCTAACTATGGCTACACCTTC. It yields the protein CAWSSIRVANYGYTF.

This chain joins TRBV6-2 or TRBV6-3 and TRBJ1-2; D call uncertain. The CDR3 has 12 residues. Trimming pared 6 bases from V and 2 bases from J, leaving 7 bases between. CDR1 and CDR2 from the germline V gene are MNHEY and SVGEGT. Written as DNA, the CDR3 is TGTGCCAGCAGGTCAAGCAACTATGGCTACACCTTC. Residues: CASRSSNYGYTF.

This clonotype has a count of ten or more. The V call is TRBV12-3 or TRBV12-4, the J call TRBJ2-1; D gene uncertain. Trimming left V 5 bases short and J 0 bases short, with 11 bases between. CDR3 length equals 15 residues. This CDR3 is CASSPYFSSYNEQFF. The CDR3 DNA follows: TGTGCCAGCAGTCCTTATTTCAGCTCCTACAATGAGCAGTTCTTC.

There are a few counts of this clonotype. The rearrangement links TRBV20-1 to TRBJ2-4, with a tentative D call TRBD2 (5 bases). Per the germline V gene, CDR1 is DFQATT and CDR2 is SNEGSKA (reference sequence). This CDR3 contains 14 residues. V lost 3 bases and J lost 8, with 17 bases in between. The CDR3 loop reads CSARDGRWGDIQYF. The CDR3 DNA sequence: TGCAGTGCTAGGGACGGGCGGTGGGGAGACATTCAGTACTTC.

CDR3 region: CASSLSLAPSTDTQYF. The CDR3 nucleotides read TGTGCCAGCAGCTTAAGCCTAGCGCCTAGCACAGATACGCAGTATTTT. The chain couples TRBV11-2 to TRBJ2-3; weak D call: TRBD2 (6 bases). V was pared by 2 bases and J by 0 bases, with 12 bases between. The germline V gene encodes CDR1 SGHAT and CDR2 FQNNGV. This CDR3 has 16 amino acids.

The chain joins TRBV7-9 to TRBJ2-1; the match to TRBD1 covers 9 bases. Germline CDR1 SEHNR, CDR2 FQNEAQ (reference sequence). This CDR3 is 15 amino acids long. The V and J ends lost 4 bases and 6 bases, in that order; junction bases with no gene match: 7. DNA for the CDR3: TGTGCCAGCAGCTCTGACAGGGGGGCCCCCAATGAGCAGTTCTTC. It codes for CASSSDRGAPNEQFF.

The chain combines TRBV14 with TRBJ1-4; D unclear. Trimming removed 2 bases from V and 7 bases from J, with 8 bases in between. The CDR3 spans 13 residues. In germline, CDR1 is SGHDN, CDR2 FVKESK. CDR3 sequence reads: CASSQKPTEKLFF. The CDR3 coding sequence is TGTGCCAGCAGCCAAAAACCGACTGAAAAACTGTTTTTT.

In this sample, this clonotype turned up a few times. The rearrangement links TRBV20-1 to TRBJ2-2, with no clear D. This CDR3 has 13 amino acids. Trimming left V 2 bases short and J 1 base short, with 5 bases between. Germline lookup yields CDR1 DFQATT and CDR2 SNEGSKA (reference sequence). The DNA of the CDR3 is TGCAGTGCTAGATTCGAGAACACCGGGGAGCTGTTTTTT. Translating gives CSARFENTGELFF.

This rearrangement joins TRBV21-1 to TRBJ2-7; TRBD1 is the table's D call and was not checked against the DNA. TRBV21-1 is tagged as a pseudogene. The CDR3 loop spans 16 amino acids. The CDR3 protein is CASNPRRQGRSYEQYV. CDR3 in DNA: TGTGCCAGCAACCCCCGTCGACAGGGGCGTTCCTACGAGCAGTACGTC.

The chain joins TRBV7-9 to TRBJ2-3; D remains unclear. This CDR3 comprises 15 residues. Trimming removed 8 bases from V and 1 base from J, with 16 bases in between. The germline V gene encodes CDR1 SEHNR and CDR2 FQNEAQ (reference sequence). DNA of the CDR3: TGTGCCAGCGGGTGGTTGACCGTCGGCACAGATACGCAGTATTTT. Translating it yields CASGWLTVGTDTQYF.

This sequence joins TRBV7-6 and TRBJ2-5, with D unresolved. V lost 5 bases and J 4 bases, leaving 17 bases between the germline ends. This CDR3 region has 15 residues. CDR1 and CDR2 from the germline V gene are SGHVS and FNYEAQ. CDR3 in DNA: TGTGCCAGCAGCCTTACCAGTTGGGGTGGAGAGACCCAGTACTTC. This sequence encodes CASSLTSWGGETQYF.

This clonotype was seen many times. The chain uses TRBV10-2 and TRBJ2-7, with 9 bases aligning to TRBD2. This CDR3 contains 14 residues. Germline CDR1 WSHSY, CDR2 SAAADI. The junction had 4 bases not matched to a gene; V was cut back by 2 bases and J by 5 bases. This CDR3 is CASSEAGGPHEQYV. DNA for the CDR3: TGCGCCAGCAGTGAGGCGGGAGGGCCGCACGAGCAGTACGTC.

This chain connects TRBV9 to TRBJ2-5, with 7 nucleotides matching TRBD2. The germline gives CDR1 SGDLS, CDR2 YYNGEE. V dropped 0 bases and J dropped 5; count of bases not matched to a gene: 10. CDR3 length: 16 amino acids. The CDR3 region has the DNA TGTGCCAGCAGCGTAGATACAGCGACTAGCTATGAGACCCAGTACTTC. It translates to CASSVDTATSYETQYF.

The CDR3 DNA reads TGTGCCACCGGAGGTATCACAGATACGCAGTATTTT. This sequence encodes CATGGITDTQYF. This chain links TRBV24-1 with TRBJ2-3, with D possibly matching TRBD2 (5 bases). The CDR3 is 12 amino acids. Trimming cost V 9 bases and J 2 bases, with 8 bases left between them. Germline V gene sequence: CDR1 KGHDR, CDR2 SFDVKD.

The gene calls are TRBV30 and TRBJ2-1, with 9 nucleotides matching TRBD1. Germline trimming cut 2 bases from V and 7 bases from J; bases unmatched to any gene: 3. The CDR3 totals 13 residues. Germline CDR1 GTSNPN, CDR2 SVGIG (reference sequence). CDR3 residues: CAWSWDRENEQFF. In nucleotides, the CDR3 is TGTGCCTGGAGTTGGGACAGGGAGAATGAGCAGTTCTTC. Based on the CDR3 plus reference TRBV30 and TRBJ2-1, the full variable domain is SQTIHQWPATLVQPVGSPLSLECTVEGTSNPNLYWYRQAAGRGLQLLFYSVGIGQISSEVPQNLSASRPQDRQFILSSKKLLLSDSGFYLCAWSWDRENEQFFGPGTRLTVL.

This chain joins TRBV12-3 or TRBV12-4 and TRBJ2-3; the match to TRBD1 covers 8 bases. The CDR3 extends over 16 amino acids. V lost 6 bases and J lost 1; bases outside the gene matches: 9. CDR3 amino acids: CASSPGQGSGTDTQYF. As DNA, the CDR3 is TGTGCCAGCAGCCCTGGACAGGGATCGGGCACAGATACGCAGTATTTT.